This T cell receptor beta chain was sequenced in a study of shared clonotypes between healthy human individuals. The test was conducted at deep level. The repertoire was sequenced with immunoSEQ multiplex PCR; TCRdb's copy has only in-frame clones and lacks some. Counted here are millions of clones, 93% occurring once; the ten biggest clones make up 0.39%. The CDR3 sequence is 13 residues long. CDR1 is MDHEN and CDR2 is SYDVKM in the germline V gene. V was clipped by 6 bases and J by 4 bases; unmatched bases: 6. General study results and limits: Generation probabilities of non-shared clonotypes were lower (relative to those shared by all four donors). In several donors, around 5% of naive CD4 clonotypes appeared in common.

Regarding this clone: The antigen remains undetermined. This sample includes further DNA sequences coding for the same CDR3.

The sequenced sample was naive CD4+ T cells from PBMCs. The subset: CD45RA+ positively selected. The sequence derives from a man aged 18 to 35 in good health. Some clones in this sample may be carry-over from other donors' samples. This chain joins TRBV28 and TRBJ2-7, with 7 bases lining up with TRBD1. As DNA, the CDR3 is TGTGCCAGCAGCAGACAGGGAATTTACGAGCAGTACTTC. Protein sequence: CASSRQGIYEQYF.